The clone carrying this T cell receptor beta chain was counted between two and nine times. The record originates from a study of blood T cells in healthy people across ages. V was shortened by 0 bases and J by 6 bases, with 9 bases between the two germline ends. CDR3 length: 13 residues. CDR1 is LGHDT, CDR2 YNNKEL, per germline (reference sequence). The use of a sample-barcoded 5' primer and a J-beta primer mix characterized a second PCR of roughly 6 to 11 cycles. MiXCR was run by TCRdb on the 5' RACE reads, yielding one entry per CDR3 protein. The table includes around 1,700,000 distinct CDR3 sequences, 28% detected once.

The clonotype comes from a young woman in good health. Sequencing input: blood. V usage is TRBV3-1 and J usage is TRBJ2-7; D gene uncertain. The DNA for the CDR3 is TGTGCCAGCAGCCAAGATTTCAGAGGCGAGCAGTACTTC. Protein product: CASSQDFRGEQYF.